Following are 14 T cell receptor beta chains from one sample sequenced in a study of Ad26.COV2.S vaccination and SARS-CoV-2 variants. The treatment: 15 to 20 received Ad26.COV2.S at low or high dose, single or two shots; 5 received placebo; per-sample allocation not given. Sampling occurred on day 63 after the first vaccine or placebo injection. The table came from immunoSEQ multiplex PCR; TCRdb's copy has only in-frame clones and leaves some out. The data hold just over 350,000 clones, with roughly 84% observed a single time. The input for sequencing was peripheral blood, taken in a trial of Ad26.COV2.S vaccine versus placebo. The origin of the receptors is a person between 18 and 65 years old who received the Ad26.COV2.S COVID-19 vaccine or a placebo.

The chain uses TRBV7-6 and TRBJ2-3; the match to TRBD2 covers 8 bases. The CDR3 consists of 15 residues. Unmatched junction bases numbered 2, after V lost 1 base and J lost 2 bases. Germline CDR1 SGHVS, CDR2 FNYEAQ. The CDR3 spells CASSLVGRDTDTQYF. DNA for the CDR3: TGTGCCAGCAGCTTAGTCGGGAGGGACACAGATACGCAGTATTTT.

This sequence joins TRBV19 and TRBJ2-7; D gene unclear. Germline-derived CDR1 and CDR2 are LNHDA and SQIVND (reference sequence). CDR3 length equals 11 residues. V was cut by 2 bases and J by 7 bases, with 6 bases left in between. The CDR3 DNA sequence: TGTGCCAGTAGTATAAGGAGTGAGCAGTACTTC. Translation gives CASSIRSEQYF.

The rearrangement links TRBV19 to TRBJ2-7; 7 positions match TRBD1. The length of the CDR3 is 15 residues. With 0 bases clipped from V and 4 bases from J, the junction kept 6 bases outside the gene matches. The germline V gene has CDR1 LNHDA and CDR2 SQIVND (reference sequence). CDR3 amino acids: CASSIDTTGLYEQYF. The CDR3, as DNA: TGTGCCAGTAGTATAGATACGACAGGGTTATACGAGCAGTACTTC. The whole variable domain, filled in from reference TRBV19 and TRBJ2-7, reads DGGITQSPKYLFRKEGQNVTLSCEQNLNHDAMYWYRQDPGQGLRLIYYSQIVNDFQKGDIAEGYSVSREKKESFPLTVTSAQKNPTAFYLCASSIDTTGLYEQYFGPGTRLTVT.

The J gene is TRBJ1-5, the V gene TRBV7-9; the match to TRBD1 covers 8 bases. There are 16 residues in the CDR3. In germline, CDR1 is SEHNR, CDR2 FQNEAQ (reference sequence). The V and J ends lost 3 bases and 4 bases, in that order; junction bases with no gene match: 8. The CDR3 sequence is CASSFNGQGRNQPQHF. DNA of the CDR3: TGTGCCAGCAGCTTCAACGGACAGGGACGTAATCAGCCCCAGCATTTT. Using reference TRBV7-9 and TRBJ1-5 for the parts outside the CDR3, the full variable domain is DTGVSQNPRHKITKRGQNVTFRCDPISEHNRLYWYRQTLGQGPEFLTYFQNEAQLEKSRLLSDRFSAERPKGSFSTLEIQRTEQGDSAMYLCASSFNGQGRNQPQHFGDGTRLSIL.

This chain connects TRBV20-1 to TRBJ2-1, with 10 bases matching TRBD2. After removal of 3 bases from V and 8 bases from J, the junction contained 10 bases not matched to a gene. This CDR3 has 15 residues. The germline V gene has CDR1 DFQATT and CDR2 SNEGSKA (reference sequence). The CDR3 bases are TGCAGTGCTAGTGTGAGCGGGGGGGCATTCGATGAGCAGTTCTTC. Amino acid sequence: CSASVSGGAFDEQFF.

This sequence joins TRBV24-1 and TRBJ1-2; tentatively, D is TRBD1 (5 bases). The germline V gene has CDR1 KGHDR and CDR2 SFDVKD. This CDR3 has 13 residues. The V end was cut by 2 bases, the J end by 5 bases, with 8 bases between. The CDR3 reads CATSDSGKYGYTF. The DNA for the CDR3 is TGTGCCACCAGTGATTCAGGGAAATATGGCTACACCTTC.

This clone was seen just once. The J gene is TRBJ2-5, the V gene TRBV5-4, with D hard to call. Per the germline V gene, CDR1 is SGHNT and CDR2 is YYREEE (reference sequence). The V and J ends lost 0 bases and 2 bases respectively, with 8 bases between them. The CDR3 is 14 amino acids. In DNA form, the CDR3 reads TGTGCCAGCAGCTTGGGGGGTCAGCAAGAGACCCAGTACTTC. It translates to CASSLGGQQETQYF.

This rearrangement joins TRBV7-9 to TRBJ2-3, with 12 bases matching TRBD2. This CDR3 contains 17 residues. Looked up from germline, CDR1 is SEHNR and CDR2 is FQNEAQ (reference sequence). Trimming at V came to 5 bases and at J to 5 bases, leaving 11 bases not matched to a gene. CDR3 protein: CASSPTPLAGGGDTQYF. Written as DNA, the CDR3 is TGTGCCAGCAGCCCGACCCCTCTAGCGGGGGGGGGAGATACGCAGTATTTT.

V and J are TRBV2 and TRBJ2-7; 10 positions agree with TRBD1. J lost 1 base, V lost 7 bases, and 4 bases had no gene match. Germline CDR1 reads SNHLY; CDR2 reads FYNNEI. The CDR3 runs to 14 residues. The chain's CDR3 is CASIRDRGSYEQYF. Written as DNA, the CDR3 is TGTGCCAGCATAAGGGACAGGGGATCCTACGAGCAGTACTTC.

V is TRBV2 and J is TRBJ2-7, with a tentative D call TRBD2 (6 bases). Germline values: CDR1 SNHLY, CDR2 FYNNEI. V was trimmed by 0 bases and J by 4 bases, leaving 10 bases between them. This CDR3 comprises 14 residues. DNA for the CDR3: TGTGCCAGCAGTGAAGCCGGCGGGGCATACGAGCAGTACTTC. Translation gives CASSEAGGAYEQYF.

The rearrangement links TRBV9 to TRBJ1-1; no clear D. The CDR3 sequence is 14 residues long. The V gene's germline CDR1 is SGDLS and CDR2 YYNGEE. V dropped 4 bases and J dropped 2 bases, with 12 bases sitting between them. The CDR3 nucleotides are TGTGCCAGCAGCCCCAGCAGTGTAAACACTGAAGCTTTCTTT. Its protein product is CASSPSSVNTEAFF.

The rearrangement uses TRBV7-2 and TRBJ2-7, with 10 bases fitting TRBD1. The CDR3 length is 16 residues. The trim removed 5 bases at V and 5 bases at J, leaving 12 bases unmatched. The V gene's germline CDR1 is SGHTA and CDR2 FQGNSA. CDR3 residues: CASSLRLRTGGHEQYF. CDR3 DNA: TGTGCCAGCAGCCTCCGGCTACGGACAGGGGGACACGAGCAGTACTTC.

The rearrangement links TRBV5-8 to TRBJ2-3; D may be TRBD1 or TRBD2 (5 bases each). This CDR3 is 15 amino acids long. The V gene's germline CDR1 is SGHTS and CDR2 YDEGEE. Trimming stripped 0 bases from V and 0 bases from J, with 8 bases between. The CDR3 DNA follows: TGTGCCAGCAGCTTGGGGTGGGGGAGCACAGATACGCAGTATTTT. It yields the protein CASSLGWGSTDTQYF.

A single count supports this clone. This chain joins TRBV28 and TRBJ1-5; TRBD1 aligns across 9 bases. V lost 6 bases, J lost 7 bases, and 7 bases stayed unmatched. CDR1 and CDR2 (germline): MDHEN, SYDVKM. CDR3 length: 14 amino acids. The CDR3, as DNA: TGTGCCAGCAGAAGACCGGGACAGGGACAGCCCCAGCATTTT. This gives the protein CASRRPGQGQPQHF.